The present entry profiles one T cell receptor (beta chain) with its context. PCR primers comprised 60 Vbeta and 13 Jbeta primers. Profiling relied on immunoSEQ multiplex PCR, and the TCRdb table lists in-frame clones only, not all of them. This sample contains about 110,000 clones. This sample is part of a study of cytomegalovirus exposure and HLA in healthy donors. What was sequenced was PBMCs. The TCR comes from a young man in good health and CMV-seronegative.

CDR3 in amino acids: CASTGQFYGYTF. The DNA for the CDR3 is TGTGCCAGCACCGGACAGTTCTATGGCTACACCTTC. The genes are TRBV28 and TRBJ1-2, with TRBD1 as a possible D gene (6 bases). This CDR3 has 12 amino acids. Germline V CDR1 and CDR2: MDHEN, SYDVKM. V lost 7 bases and J 4 bases, leaving 10 bases between the germline ends.